A selection of T cell receptor beta chains follows, all from one sample in a study of human T cells and chemical hapten exposure. One entry per CDR3 protein, called by TCRdb with MiXCR from the RACE reads. There are 85,000 to 120,000 distinct CDR3 sequences in the sample; roughly an eighth occur only once, and over 1.5% lies in the top ten. The specimen comprised whole blood, sampled in connection with sensitization to the hapten diphenylcyclopropenone (DPC). These receptors were taken from a woman in her 50s with alopecia areata. Some clones in this sample may be carry-over from other donors' samples. The CDR3 runs from the conserved cysteine through the conserved F or W. D genes are given only for firm matches. Expanded clones get a size class; other rows say once, few or many, or leave the size out.

D gene	V gene	J gene	clone size	CDR3 DNA	CDR3 protein
NA	TRBV29-1	TRBJ2-1	NA	TGCAGCGTTGAAGATTGGGATGAGCAGTTCTTC	CSVEDWDEQFF
TRBD1	TRBV6-5	TRBJ2-3	many	TGTGCCAGCAGTTACTCGATGGCCGGGACAGGGCGGTATTATACGCAGTATTTT	CASSYSMAGTGRYYTQYF
NA	TRBV7-9	TRBJ1-1	NA	TGTGCCAGCAGCTTATTGGGCGAAGCTTTCTTT	CASSLLGEAFF
TRBD1	TRBV6-2/TRBV6-3	TRBJ1-2	many	TGTGCCAGCAGTTTCGCGGACAGGGGTTTCTGGACCTTC	CASSFADRGFWTF
TRBD1	TRBV7-6	TRBJ1-1	few	TGTGCCAGCAGGGAGGGGGCTTCGAACACTGAAGCTTTCTTT	CASREGASNTEAFF
TRBD2	TRBV28	TRBJ2-3	NA	TGTGCCAGCAGTTTTCTAGCGGGGGGGATCTCCACGAATACGCAGTATTTT	CASSFLAGGISTNTQYF
TRBD1	TRBV7-2	TRBJ1-3	few	TGTGCCAGCAGCATTTCGACAGGGGCGCTTGGAAACACCATATATTTT	CASSISTGALGNTIYF
NA	TRBV6-2/TRBV6-3	TRBJ2-2	NA	TGTGCCAGCAGTTACTCCTGGACAGAGATCACCGGGGAGCTGTTTTTT	CASSYSWTEITGELFF
NA	TRBV28	TRBJ2-2	NA	TGTGCCGTGGAGGGGACCGGGGAGCTGTTTTTT	CAVEGTGELFF
NA	TRBV28	TRBJ1-1	many	TGTGCCAGCACCACCTTAGAGGGAGAAGGAAACACTGAAGCTTTCTTT	CASTTLEGEGNTEAFF
TRBD2	TRBV10-2	TRBJ2-5	few	TGCGCCAGCAGTGAGTCACGGGGACTAGCGGGGGAAGAGACCCAGTACTTC	CASSESRGLAGEETQYF
TRBD2	TRBV20-1	TRBJ2-1	many	TGCAGTGCTAGAGGTCTAGCGGGGGGGCCTGGAAATGAGCAGTTCTTC	CSARGLAGGPGNEQFF
NA	TRBV29-1	TRBJ2-3	few	NA	CSVGPGTTDTQYF
NA	TRBV27	TRBJ1-6	many	TGTGCCAGCAGTTTAGTTCCCGGACTTACTTTAAATTCACCCCTCCACTTT	CASSLVPGLTLNSPLHF
NA	TRBV5-1	TRBJ2-5	NA	TGCGCCAGCAGCCAGTGGACAGTCACGAGGGGGACCCAGTACTTC	CASSQWTVTRGTQYF
TRBD2	TRBV11-1	TRBJ2-2	NA	TGTGCCAGCAGCTCGGTCTCAGCGGGGGTCCCTTTTTTTTACACCGGGGAGCTGTTTTTT	CASSSVSAGVPFFYTGELFF
NA	TRBV2	TRBJ2-5	NA	TGTGCCAGCAGTCAAATTAACAGGGTAGAGACCCAGTACTTC	CASSQINRVETQYF
NA	TRBV25-1	TRBJ1-6	many	TGTGCCAGCAGTGGGGACAACTCGAGAGGATCACCCCTCCACTTT	CASSGDNSRGSPLHF
NA	TRBV28	TRBJ2-3	few	TGTGCCAGCAGTCCACCACACGGAGGGAAATCCACAGATACGCAGTATTTT	CASSPPHGGKSTDTQYF
NA	TRBV7-9	TRBJ2-5	NA	TGTGCCAGCAGCTTAATGGGAGTTAAAGAGACCCAGTACTTC	CASSLMGVKETQYF
NA	TRBV3-1	TRBJ1-1	few	TGTGCCAGCAGCCAAGGGGGGAGGGATGAAGCTTTCTTT	CASSQGGRDEAFF
NA	TRBV3-1	TRBJ1-2	few	TGTGCCAGCAGCCGAGCGGGGGATGGCTACACCTTC	CASSRAGDGYTF
NA	TRBV3-1	TRBJ1-2	many	TGTGCCAGCAGCCAAGTTAGTGCCTATGGCTACACCTTC	CASSQVSAYGYTF
TRBD2	TRBV7-9	TRBJ2-1	few	TGTGCCAGCAGCAATCCCGGGACTAGCGGTTACAATGAGCAGTTCTTC	CASSNPGTSGYNEQFF
NA	TRBV12-3/TRBV12-4	TRBJ1-6	NA	TGTGCCAGCACCCTCACAGTTTCAAATTCACCCCTCCACTTT	CASTLTVSNSPLHF
NA	TRBV18	TRBJ1-5	many	TGTGCCAGCTCAGATAGCAACAATCAGCCCCAGCATTTT	CASSDSNNQPQHF
NA	TRBV7-2	TRBJ2-3	NA	TGTGCCAGCAGCTTAATTGGCCCTAGGGAGATCACAGATACGCAGTATTTT	CASSLIGPREITDTQYF
TRBD1	TRBV6-2/TRBV6-3	TRBJ2-2	many	TGTGCCAGCAGTTCTTTCCCAGCCCCAGGGGGCGCAACTCGGGAGCTGTTTTTT	CASSSFPAPGGATRELFF
NA	TRBV3-1	TRBJ1-6	many	TGTGCCAGCAGCGATCAAGGACGGCCCTATAATTCACCCCTCCACTTT	CASSDQGRPYNSPLHF
NA	TRBV5-1	TRBJ1-3	NA	TGCGCCAGCAGCTTGGCCCGCGGGACCTCCGGAAACACCATATATTTT	CASSLARGTSGNTIYF
NA	TRBV5-1	TRBJ2-7	NA	TGCGCCAGCAGCTATGGGGCTATACTAGAACGATACTTC	CASSYGAILERYF
NA	TRBV3-1	TRBJ2-7	NA	TGTGCCAGCAGCCAAGGTGGCGGGCGTTACGAGCAGTACTTC	CASSQGGGRYEQYF